This T cell receptor (beta chain) was recorded in a study of T cell responses to AZD1222 COVID-19 vaccine. Study-level findings and limits: Among the donors, most were white British and more were female, and clonal diversity was possibly underestimated. Baseline serostatus was positive in only six AZD1222 recipients. Repertoires were collected only later (after the peak T cell response had occurred). Reports indicate that nearly half of spike-specific TCRs are directed at unmutated variant regions.

Measured with immunoSEQ multiplex PCR; TCRdb has only the in-frame clones, and not every one. The sample holds roughly 250,000 clones, 85% to 95% seen once. On this clone: Its antigen is unidentified.

This CDR3 has 12 amino acids. CDR1 and CDR2 (germline): SQVTM, ANQGSEA. Deletions cut 7 bases from V and 4 bases from J, with 13 bases between. The source of this sequence is an adult in good health. The chain combines TRBV29-1 with TRBJ1-2; no clear D. Sequences were derived from peripheral blood, sampled on day 0 of AZD1222 vaccination. The CDR3 reads CSAPGGPYGYTF. The DNA of the CDR3 is TGCAGCGCCCCCGGCGGCCCCTATGGCTACACCTTC.